This T cell receptor (beta chain) was observed in a study of vaccination effects on CD4 cells after COVID-19. This CDR3 has 14 residues. Germline V gene data show CDR1 as SNHLY and CDR2 as FYNNEI. V lost 2 bases and J lost 6, with 13 bases in between. Study-wide results and limits: Healthy vaccinees showed cross-reactivity with common cold coronaviruses in only 1 of 255 vaccine-induced clones.

Sequencing used immunoSEQ multiplex PCR; TCRdb keeps in-frame clones, though not all of them. The sample holds 8,500 to 13,000 clones, roughly 70% seen once. On this clone itself: Its antigen is not known.

Peptide-pool stimulation followed by sequencing identified expanded antigen-specific CD4+ clonotypes in the ViraFEST assay. Cells that had been cultured for 10 days were the source of isolated CD4+ T cells. Roughly 1.9 million PBMC were placed in each well, which was supplemented with approximately 10 IU/ml IL-2 and about 10 ug/ml peptides. Cells had half their medium changed to IL-2 medium on days 3 and 7. The clonotype comes from a human donor who received a COVID-19 vaccine. The V call is TRBV2, the J call TRBJ1-2, with D hard to call. This material consisted of CD4+ T cells from PBMCs cultured with HCoV-229E spike peptides, taken before COVID-19 vaccination. The CDR3 loop is CASSETRARDGYTF. Written as DNA, the CDR3 is TGTGCCAGCAGTGAAACGAGGGCGCGGGATGGCTACACCTTC.